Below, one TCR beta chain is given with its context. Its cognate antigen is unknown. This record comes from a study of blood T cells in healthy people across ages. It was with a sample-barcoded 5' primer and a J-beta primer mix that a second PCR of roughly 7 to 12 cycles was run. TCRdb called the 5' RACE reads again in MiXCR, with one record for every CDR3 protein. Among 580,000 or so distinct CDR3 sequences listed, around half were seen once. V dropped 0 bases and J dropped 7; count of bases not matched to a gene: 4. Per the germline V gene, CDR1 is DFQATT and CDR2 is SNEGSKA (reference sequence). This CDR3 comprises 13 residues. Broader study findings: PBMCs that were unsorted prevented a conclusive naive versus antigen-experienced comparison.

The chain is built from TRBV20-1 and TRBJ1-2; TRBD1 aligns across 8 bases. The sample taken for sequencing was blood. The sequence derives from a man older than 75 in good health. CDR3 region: CSAREQGAGGYTF. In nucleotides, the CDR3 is TGCAGTGCTAGAGAGCAGGGGGCAGGTGGCTACACCTTC.